Shown below are 25 T cell receptor beta chains from a single sample sequenced in a study of T cell responses to AZD1222 COVID-19 vaccine. Clones were read by immunoSEQ multiplex PCR, and TCRdb kept only the in-frame ones, dropping some. The sample records more than 95,000 clones, 70% to 90% being singletons. The sequenced sample was peripheral blood, obtained on day 0 of AZD1222 vaccination. These TCRs come from an adult in good health.

J is TRBJ1-1 and V is TRBV7-9; D possibly corresponds to TRBD1 (5 bases). This CDR3 has 18 residues. Germline loops: CDR1 SEHNR, CDR2 FQNEAQ (reference sequence). V lost 8 bases to trimming and J lost 5 bases, with 30 bases between them. In DNA form, the CDR3 reads TGTGCCAGCTCCCACTACCTCTCCCCGGGACCAAAGGGGACTGAAGCTTTCTTT. Translating it yields CASSHYLSPGPKGTEAFF.

The chain has TRBV6-1 and TRBJ2-7, with D unresolved. CDR1 and CDR2 (germline): MNHNS, SASEGT. The CDR3 sequence is 16 residues long. V lost 3 bases and J lost 0, with 15 bases in between. The CDR3 region is CASSDPHRTSSYEQYF. CDR3 sequence (DNA): TGTGCCAGCAGTGACCCCCACAGAACCAGCTCCTACGAGCAGTACTTC.

The chain combines TRBV7-6 with TRBJ2-6, with TRBD1 identical over 7 bases. The junction had 9 bases not matched to a gene; V was cut back by 10 bases and J by 0 bases. CDR3 size: 16 residues. Germline values: CDR1 SGHVS, CDR2 FNYEAQ. CDR3 DNA sequence: TGTGCCACGGCCGGGACAGCATACTCTGGGGCCAACGTCCTGACTTTC. This codes for CATAGTAYSGANVLTF.

CDR3 residues: CASSPPGGRTEAFF. CDR3 nucleotide sequence: TGTGCCAGCTCACCACCGGGAGGCAGGACTGAAGCTTTCTTT. The chain carries TRBV18 and TRBJ1-1, with unresolved D. The germline CDR1 and CDR2 sequences are KGHSH and LQKENI. V was cut by 0 bases and J by 5 bases, with 10 bases left in between. This CDR3 is built from 14 residues.

This clone was observed a few times. V is TRBV27 and J is TRBJ1-2; D may be TRBD1 (5 bases). Trimming stripped 0 bases from V and 4 bases from J, with 12 bases between. Germline-derived CDR1 and CDR2 are MNHEY and SMNVEV (reference sequence). The length of the CDR3 is 15 residues. The CDR3 is CASSLSSPGFYGYTF. CDR3 nucleotides: TGTGCCAGCAGTTTATCGTCGCCAGGGTTCTATGGCTACACCTTC.

The genes are TRBV2 and TRBJ1-5; a weak D match, TRBD1 (5 bases). V dropped 4 bases and J dropped 7 bases, with 14 bases sitting between them. Per the germline V gene, CDR1 is SNHLY and CDR2 is FYNNEI. The CDR3 contains 14 residues. The CDR3 DNA sequence: TGTGCCAGCAGTGTTGGTTCCAGGGCACAGCCCCAGCATTTT. This gives the protein CASSVGSRAQPQHF.

The rearrangement joins TRBV10-2 to TRBJ1-4; 8 positions agree with TRBD1. Germline-derived CDR1 and CDR2 are WSHSY and SAAADI. Trimming cost V 6 bases and J 7 bases; bases outside gene matches: 7. CDR3 length: 14 residues. CDR3 nucleotide sequence: TGCGCCAGCAGAGATACAGGGGGTGGTGAAAAACTGTTTTTT. This translates into CASRDTGGGEKLFF.

This clone was observed a handful of times. The V and J genes are TRBV3-1 (or the pseudogene TRBV3-2) and TRBJ2-1; 13 bases align to TRBD2. V shed 4 bases, J shed 2 bases, and the junction held 2 bases outside the gene matches. The CDR3 sequence is 16 residues long. Germline V CDR1 and CDR2: LGHDT, YNNKEL (reference sequence). As DNA, the CDR3 is TGTGCCAGCAGCCTCGGGACTAGCGGGGCCTACAATGAGCAGTTCTTC. This codes for CASSLGTSGAYNEQFF.

The chain is built from TRBV6-5 and TRBJ1-3; perhaps TRBD1 as D (5 bases). V was cut by 10 bases and J by 4 bases, with 14 bases left in between. The V gene's germline CDR1 is MNHEY and CDR2 SVGAGI. This CDR3 contains 13 residues. CDR3 in amino acids: CATSTGGGNTIYF. CDR3 nucleotide sequence: TGTGCCACCTCCACGGGGGGAGGAAACACCATATATTTT.

This chain connects TRBV4-1 to TRBJ2-7; 9 bases are a match to TRBD2. Germline CDR1 MGHRA, CDR2 YSYEKL. J gave up 3 bases and V 0 bases, and 6 bases lay outside the gene matches. The CDR3 loop spans 16 amino acids. The CDR3 DNA sequence: TGCGCCAGCAGCCAAGATGGTAGCGGGAGTATCTACGAGCAGTACTTC. Its translation is CASSQDGSGSIYEQYF.

CDR3 nucleotide sequence: TGTGCCACCCGGGACGGAAGGTCCCAGCATTTT. As protein: CATRDGRSQHF. The rearrangement joins TRBV6-5 to TRBJ1-5; possibly TRBD1 for D (5 bases). With 10 bases removed from V and 11 bases from J, the gap between germline ends came to 15 bases. The length of the CDR3 is 11 residues. From germline, CDR1 is MNHEY and CDR2 SVGAGI.

This chain uses TRBV15 with TRBJ2-1, with D tentatively TRBD1 (6 bases). Trimming stripped 0 bases from V and 5 bases from J, with 11 bases between. The germline CDR1 and CDR2 sequences are LNHNV and YYDKDF (reference sequence). This CDR3 has 15 residues. CDR3 protein: CATSRDWQGHNEQFF. CDR3 in DNA: TGTGCCACCAGCAGAGATTGGCAGGGGCACAATGAGCAGTTCTTC.

The chain recombines TRBV7-3 with TRBJ1-6, with a tentative D call TRBD1 (6 bases). The germline gives CDR1 SGHTA, CDR2 FQGTGA. Trimming removed 5 bases at V and 8 bases at J, with 16 bases between. This CDR3 has 15 residues. The CDR3: CASSALQGRDSPLHF. CDR3 DNA: TGTGCCAGCAGCGCCCTACAGGGTCGGGATTCACCCCTCCACTTT. Drawing the rest from reference TRBV7-3 and TRBJ1-6, the complete variable domain is GAGVSQTPSNKVTEKGKYVELRCDPISGHTALYWYRQSLGQGPEFLIYFQGTGAADDSGLPNDRFFAVRPEGSVSTLKIQRTERGDSAVYLCASSALQGRDSPLHFGNGTRLTVT.

The J gene is TRBJ2-7, the V gene TRBV6-5, with 12 bases that match TRBD2. Losses at the gene ends were 7 bases for V and 6 bases for J; bases not matched to a gene: 10. This CDR3 contains 15 residues. CDR1 MNHEY and CDR2 SVGAGI come from the germline V gene. The CDR3 loop is CASNRKTSGRGEQYF. The CDR3 DNA reads TGTGCCAGCAACCGAAAGACTAGCGGGAGAGGCGAGCAGTACTTC.

The chain combines TRBV19 with TRBJ1-4, with D possibly TRBD1 on 5 matching bases. Germline-derived CDR1 and CDR2 are LNHDA and SQIVND (reference sequence). V was pared by 3 bases and J by 12 bases, with 23 bases between. There are 16 residues in the CDR3. This CDR3 reads CASSIRNRGYFEELFF. The DNA for the CDR3 is TGTGCCAGTAGTATCCGAAATCGGGGGTACTTCGAGGAACTGTTTTTT.

Comments on this clone: The same CDR3 also results from other DNA sequences found in this sample. The J gene is TRBJ1-3, the V gene TRBV2; D gene ambiguous. CDR3 length: 14 residues. Germline loops: CDR1 SNHLY, CDR2 FYNNEI. Trimming shortened V by 4 bases and J by 0 bases, and 7 bases separated the two germline ends. The CDR3 sequence: CASSAGSSGNTIYF. As DNA, the CDR3 is TGTGCCAGCAGTGCGGGGAGCTCTGGAAACACCATATATTTT. Together with reference TRBV2 and TRBJ1-3, the CDR3 gives the full variable domain: EPEVTQTPSHQVTQMGQEVILRCVPISNHLYFYWYRQILGQKVEFLVSFYNNEISEKSEIFDDQFSVERPDGSNFTLKIRSTKLEDSAMYFCASSAGSSGNTIYFGEGSWLTVV.

The J gene is TRBJ2-2, the V gene TRBV29-1; D is undetermined. This CDR3 spans 11 amino acids. Trimming took 6 bases from V and 3 from J, leaving 5 bases between them. Germline assignment: CDR1 SQVTM and CDR2 ANQGSEA. Here the CDR3 DNA reads TGCAGCGTGGGATACACCGGGGAGCTGTTTTTT. Residues: CSVGYTGELFF.

The J gene is TRBJ2-5, the V gene TRBV9; TRBD2 matches 12 bases. Germline V lookup: CDR1 SGDLS, CDR2 YYNGEE. The CDR3 sequence is 16 residues long. Trimming took 4 bases from V and 5 from J; bases not matched to a gene: 9. The CDR3 reads CASSPRLAGARETQYF. The CDR3 DNA is TGTGCCAGCAGCCCACGACTAGCGGGGGCGAGGGAGACCCAGTACTTC. The complete variable domain, with remaining parts taken from reference TRBV9 and TRBJ2-5, reads DSGVTQTPKHLITATGQRVTLRCSPRSGDLSVYWYQQSLDQGLQFLIQYYNGEERAKGNILERFSAQQFPDLHSELNLSSLELGDSALYFCASSPRLAGARETQYFGPGTRLLVL.

The chain joins TRBV7-7 to TRBJ2-1; 14 nucleotides line up with TRBD2. Trimming removed 5 bases from V and 5 bases from J; junction bases left unmatched: 8. The CDR3 has 17 residues. Germline values: CDR1 SSHAT, CDR2 FNYEAQ (reference sequence). The DNA of the CDR3 is TGTGCCAGCAGCCTATACCCGACTAGCGGGGGGGACAATGAGCAGTTCTTC. Amino acid sequence: CASSLYPTSGGDNEQFF.

The V call is TRBV9, the J call TRBJ1-1; D remains ambiguous. The V end was cut by 0 bases, the J end by 7 bases, with 13 bases between. Germline assignment: CDR1 SGDLS and CDR2 YYNGEE. The CDR3 loop spans 14 amino acids. The CDR3 here is CASSVGRRPDEAFF. The CDR3 DNA is TGTGCCAGCAGCGTAGGAAGGAGGCCGGATGAAGCTTTCTTT.

The V and J genes are TRBV6-6 and TRBJ1-5; 9 bases fit TRBD1. The CDR3 totals 15 residues. The germline CDR1 and CDR2 sequences are MNHNY and SVGAGI (reference sequence). With 5 bases clipped from V and 4 bases from J, the junction kept 6 bases outside the gene matches. The CDR3 reads CASSLGQGWNQPQHF. CDR3 bases: TGTGCCAGCAGTCTAGGACAGGGGTGGAATCAGCCCCAGCATTTT.

The V gene is TRBV19, the J gene TRBJ2-3; 14 bases align to TRBD2. Germline CDR1 is LNHDA and CDR2 is SQIVND (reference sequence). J gave up 6 bases and V 3 bases, and 8 bases lay outside the gene matches. The CDR3 length is 17 residues. CDR3 protein: CASSIPGLAGDSDTQYF. CDR3 DNA: TGTGCCAGTAGTATCCCGGGACTAGCGGGAGATAGCGATACGCAGTATTTT.

This sequence joins TRBV27 and TRBJ1-6, with 10 bases fitting TRBD1. Germline loops: CDR1 MNHEY, CDR2 SMNVEV (reference sequence). This CDR3 is 17 amino acids long. Trimming cost V 1 base and J 8 bases; bases outside gene matches: 8. CDR3 bases: TGTGCCAGCAGTTTATTCCCGGCGACAGGGGGCGATTCACCCCTCCACTTT. Amino acids: CASSLFPATGGDSPLHF.

The chain carries TRBV2 and TRBJ1-1; the match to TRBD1 covers 7 bases. The V gene's germline CDR1 is SNHLY and CDR2 FYNNEI. This CDR3 region has 13 residues. V was pared by 7 bases and J by 2 bases, with 4 bases of the junction left unmatched. The CDR3 sequence is CASTGDSNTEAFF. CDR3 sequence (DNA): TGTGCCAGCACTGGGGACAGTAACACTGAAGCTTTCTTT. The whole variable domain, remainder taken from reference TRBV2 and TRBJ1-1, is EPEVTQTPSHQVTQMGQEVILRCVPISNHLYFYWYRQILGQKVEFLVSFYNNEISEKSEIFDDQFSVERPDGSNFTLKIRSTKLEDSAMYFCASTGDSNTEAFFGQGTRLTVV.

This rearrangement joins TRBV27 to TRBJ1-1; no firm D call. This CDR3 region has 18 residues. Germline V gives CDR1 MNHEY, CDR2 SMNVEV (reference sequence). Trimming removed 0 bases from V and 0 bases from J, with 17 bases in between. The CDR3 reads CASSLSGQPFGMNTEAFF. Written as DNA, the CDR3 is TGTGCCAGCAGTTTATCCGGGCAGCCCTTTGGGATGAACACTGAAGCTTTCTTT.